This TCR beta chain was retrieved from a study of PD-L1 blockade in urothelial cancer. The wider study: Analyses used blood from 3 weeks (second dose) and 6 weeks after treatment start. A median around 140,000 T cells were found in blood samples.

Note on this clone: Its antigen remains unknown.

Time point meaning: pretreatment peripheral blood. Study-wide results and limits: Pretreatment clonality of the blood TCR repertoire below the median was predictive of superior survival.

Generated by immunoSEQ multiplex PCR, the TCRdb table keeps only in-frame clones and is missing some. The table has about 76,000 clones, roughly 90% seen once. This CDR3 has 12 amino acids. Germline CDR1 reads MNHNY; CDR2 reads SVGAGI (reference sequence). After removal of 6 bases from V and 8 bases from J, the junction contained 4 bases not matched to a gene. The starting material was PBMCs, obtained around atezolizumab (anti-PD-L1) treatment. The V gene is TRBV6-6, the J gene TRBJ1-3, with 7 positions matching TRBD1. This TCR was sampled from a man between 65 and 85 years old with urothelial cancer. The CDR3 DNA follows: TGTGCCAGCAGCGTCACAGGGGACACCATATATTTT. Protein product: CASSVTGDTIYF.